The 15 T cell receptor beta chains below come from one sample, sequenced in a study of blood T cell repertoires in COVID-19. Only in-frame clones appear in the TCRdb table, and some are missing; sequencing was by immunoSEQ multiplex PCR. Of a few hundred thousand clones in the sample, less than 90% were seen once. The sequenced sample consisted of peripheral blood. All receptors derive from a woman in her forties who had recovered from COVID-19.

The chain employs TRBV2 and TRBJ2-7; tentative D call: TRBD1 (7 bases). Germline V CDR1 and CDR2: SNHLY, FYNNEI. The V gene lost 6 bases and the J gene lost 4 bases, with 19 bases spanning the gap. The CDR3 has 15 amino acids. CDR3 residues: CASRLRQGGFYEQYF. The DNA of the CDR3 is TGTGCCAGCAGACTTCGACAGGGAGGTTTTTACGAGCAGTACTTC.

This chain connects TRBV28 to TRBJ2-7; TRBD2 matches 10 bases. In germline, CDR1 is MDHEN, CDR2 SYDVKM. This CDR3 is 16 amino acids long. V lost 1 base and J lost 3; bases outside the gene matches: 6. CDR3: CASSLSGLAGDYEQYF. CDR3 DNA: TGTGCCAGCAGTTTATCTGGGCTAGCGGGGGACTACGAGCAGTACTTC.

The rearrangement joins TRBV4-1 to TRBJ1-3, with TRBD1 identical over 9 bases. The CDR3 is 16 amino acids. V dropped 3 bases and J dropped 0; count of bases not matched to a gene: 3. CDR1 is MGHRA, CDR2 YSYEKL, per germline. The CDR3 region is CASSHPGQGSGNTIYF. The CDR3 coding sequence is TGCGCCAGCAGCCACCCGGGACAGGGCTCTGGAAACACCATATATTTT.

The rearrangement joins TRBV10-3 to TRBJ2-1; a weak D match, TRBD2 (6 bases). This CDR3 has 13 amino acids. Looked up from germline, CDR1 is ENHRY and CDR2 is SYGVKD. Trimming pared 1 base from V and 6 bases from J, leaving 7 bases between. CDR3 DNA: TGTGCCATCAGTGAGTTGACTAGCAATGAGCAGTTCTTC. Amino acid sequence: CAISELTSNEQFF.

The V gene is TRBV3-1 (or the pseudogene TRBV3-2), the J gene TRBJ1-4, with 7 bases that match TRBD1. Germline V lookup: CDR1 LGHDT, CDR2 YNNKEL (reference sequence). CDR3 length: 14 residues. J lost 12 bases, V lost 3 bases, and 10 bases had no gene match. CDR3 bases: TGTGCCAGCAGCCATGGGACAGCAAGCCTTCAACTGTTTTTT. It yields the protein CASSHGTASLQLFF.

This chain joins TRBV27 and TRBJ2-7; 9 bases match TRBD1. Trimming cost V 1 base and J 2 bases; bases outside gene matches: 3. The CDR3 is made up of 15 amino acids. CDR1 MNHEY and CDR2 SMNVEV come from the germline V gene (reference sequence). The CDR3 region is CASSLWGTGTYEQYF. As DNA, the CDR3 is TGTGCCAGCAGTTTATGGGGGACAGGGACCTACGAGCAGTACTTC.

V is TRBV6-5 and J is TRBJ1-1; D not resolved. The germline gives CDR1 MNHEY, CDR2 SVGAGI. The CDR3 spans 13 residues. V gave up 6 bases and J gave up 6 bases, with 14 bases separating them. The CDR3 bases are TGTGCCAGCAGCCCCGAGCTAGATGCTGAAGCTTTCTTT. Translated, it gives CASSPELDAEAFF.

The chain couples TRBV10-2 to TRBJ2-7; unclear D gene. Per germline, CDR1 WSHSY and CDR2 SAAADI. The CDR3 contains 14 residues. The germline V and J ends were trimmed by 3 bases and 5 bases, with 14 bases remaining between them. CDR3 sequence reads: CASSDDAPRNEQYF. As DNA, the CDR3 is TGCGCCAGCAGTGACGATGCCCCCAGAAACGAGCAGTACTTC.

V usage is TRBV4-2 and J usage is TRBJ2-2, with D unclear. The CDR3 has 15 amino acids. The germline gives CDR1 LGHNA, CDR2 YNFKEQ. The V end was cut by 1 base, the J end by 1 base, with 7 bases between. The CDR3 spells CASSQVSQNTGELFF. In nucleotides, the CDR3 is TGTGCCAGCAGCCAAGTGAGCCAGAACACCGGGGAGCTGTTTTTT.

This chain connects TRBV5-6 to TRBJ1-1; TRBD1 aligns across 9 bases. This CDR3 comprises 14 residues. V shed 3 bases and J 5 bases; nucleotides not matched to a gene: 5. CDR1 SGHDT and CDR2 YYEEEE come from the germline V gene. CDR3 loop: CASSSPTGGTEAFF. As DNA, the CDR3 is TGTGCCAGCAGCTCGCCGACAGGGGGAACTGAAGCTTTCTTT.

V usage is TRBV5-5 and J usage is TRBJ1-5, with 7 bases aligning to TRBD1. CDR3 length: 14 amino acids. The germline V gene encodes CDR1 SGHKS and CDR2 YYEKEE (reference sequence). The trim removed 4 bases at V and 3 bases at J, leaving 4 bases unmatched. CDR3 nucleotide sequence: TGTGCCAGCAGCGCGGGGACAGTCAATCAGCCCCAGCATTTT. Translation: CASSAGTVNQPQHF.

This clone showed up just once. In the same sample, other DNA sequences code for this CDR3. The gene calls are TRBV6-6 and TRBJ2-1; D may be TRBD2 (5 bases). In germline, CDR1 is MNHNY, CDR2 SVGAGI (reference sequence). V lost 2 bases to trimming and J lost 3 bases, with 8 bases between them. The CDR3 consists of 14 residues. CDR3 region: CASSYGSGYNEQFF. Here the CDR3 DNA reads TGTGCCAGCAGTTACGGGAGCGGCTACAATGAGCAGTTCTTC.

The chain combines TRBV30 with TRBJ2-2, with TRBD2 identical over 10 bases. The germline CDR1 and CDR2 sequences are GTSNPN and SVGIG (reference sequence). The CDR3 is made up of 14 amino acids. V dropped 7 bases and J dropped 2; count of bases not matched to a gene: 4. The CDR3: CASRTSGNTGELFF. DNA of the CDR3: TGTGCCTCGAGGACTAGCGGTAACACCGGGGAGCTGTTTTTT.

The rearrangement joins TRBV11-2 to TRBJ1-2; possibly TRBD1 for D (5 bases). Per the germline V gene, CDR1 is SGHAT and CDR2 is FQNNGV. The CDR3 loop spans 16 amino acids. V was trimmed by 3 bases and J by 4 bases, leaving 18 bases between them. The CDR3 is CASSFVGGGHSYGYTF. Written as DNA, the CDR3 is TGTGCCAGCAGCTTCGTGGGGGGAGGGCACTCCTATGGCTACACCTTC.

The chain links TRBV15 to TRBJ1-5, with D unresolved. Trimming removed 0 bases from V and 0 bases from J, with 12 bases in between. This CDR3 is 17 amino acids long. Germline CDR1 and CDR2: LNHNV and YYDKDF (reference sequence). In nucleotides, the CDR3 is TGTGCCACCAGCAGAGATGAGTTCTTCCATAGCAATCAGCCCCAGCATTTT. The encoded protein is CATSRDEFFHSNQPQHF.